These 2 T cell receptor beta chains originate from one sample sequenced in a study of T cells in Graves' hyperthyroidism and ophthalmopathy. RNA transcripts gave rise to amplified TCR beta CDR3 regions. TCR CDR3 regions were first amplified by RT-PCR with HTBI primers. TCRdb reanalysed the multiplex PCR reads using MiXCR and keeps one entry per CDR3 protein. Of some 440,000 distinct CDR3 sequences in the sample, 15% to 18% were seen once. What was sequenced was blood. These receptor sequences come from a woman aged 18 to 35 with Graves' hyperthyroidism.

This clonotype was counted only a few times. This CDR3 is CASSRAGANTGELFF. The CDR3, as DNA: TGTGCCAGCAGCAGGGCCGGGGCGAACACCGGGGAGCTGTTTTTT. The gene calls are TRBV13 and TRBJ2-2, with a tentative D call TRBD2 (5 bases). The germline V gene encodes CDR1 PRHDT and CDR2 FYEKMQ (reference sequence). This CDR3 spans 15 amino acids. Trimming stripped 5 bases from V and 0 bases from J, with 10 bases between.

This clonotype was counted at least ten times. The rearrangement joins TRBV7-8 to TRBJ2-2; D is possibly TRBD2 (5 bases). Per the germline V gene, CDR1 is SGHVS and CDR2 is FQNEAQ. The CDR3 totals 16 residues. The V end was cut by 1 base, the J end by 1 base, with 10 bases between. CDR3: CASSLGGRGNTGELFF. CDR3 nucleotides: TGTGCCAGCAGCTTAGGCGGACGGGGGAACACCGGGGAGCTGTTTTTT. The full variable domain, completed using reference TRBV7-8 and TRBJ2-2, is GAGVSQSPRYKVAKRGQDVALRCDPISGHVSLFWYQQALGQGPEFLTYFQNEAQLDKSGLPSDRFFAERPEGSVSTLKIQRTQQEDSAVYLCASSLGGRGNTGELFFGEGSRLTVL.